The next 8 T cell receptor beta chains were all read from a single sample in a study of T cells in Graves' hyperthyroidism and ophthalmopathy. Regions amplified from RNA transcripts were the TCR beta CDR3 regions. In the first-round RT-PCR of the TCR CDR3, the HTBI primer set was used. TCRdb reprocessed the multiplex PCR reads via MiXCR and lists one record per CDR3 protein. Among over 650,000 distinct CDR3 sequences listed, 40% to 55% were seen once. The sequencing sample was made of peripheral blood or thyroid tissue (not recorded which). Receptors were obtained from an adult man with Graves' disease, either hyperthyroidism or ophthalmopathy (not recorded which).

There are a few counts of this clonotype. This chain uses TRBV11-2 with TRBJ2-2; D is uncertain. Germline V gene data show CDR1 as SGHAT and CDR2 as FQNNGV. The V end lost 5 bases, the J end lost 1 base, and 8 bases lay between the germline ends. The CDR3 has 14 amino acids. CDR3 coding DNA: TGTGCCAGCAGCGAATCAGGGAACACCGGGGAGCTGTTTTTT. Encoded protein: CASSESGNTGELFF.

CDR3 nucleotide sequence: TGTGCCACCACCGAACGGACAGGGAGAAACGAGCAGTACTTC. Protein: CATTERTGRNEQYF. The V call is TRBV15, the J call TRBJ2-7, with TRBD1 matching over 8 bases. Per the germline V gene, CDR1 is LNHNV and CDR2 is YYDKDF (reference sequence). After removal of 7 bases from V and 5 bases from J, the junction contained 10 bases not matched to a gene. The CDR3 runs to 14 residues. Based on the CDR3 plus reference TRBV15 and TRBJ2-7, the full variable domain is DAMVIQNPRYQVTQFGKPVTLSCSQTLNHNVMYWYQQKSSQAPKLLFHYYDKDFNNEADTPDNFQSRRPNTSFCFLDIRSPGLGDTAMYLCATTERTGRNEQYFGPGTRLTVT.

This clonotype was seen many times. The rearrangement uses TRBV7-8 and TRBJ2-7; TRBD2 matches at 7 bases. V dropped 5 bases and J dropped 2; count of bases not matched to a gene: 12. This CDR3 has 16 amino acids. Germline loops: CDR1 SGHVS, CDR2 FQNEAQ. As DNA, the CDR3 is TGTGCCAGCAGCCCCCCCGGGCAGGGAGGGCCCTACGAGCAGTACTTC. This encodes CASSPPGQGGPYEQYF.

The rearrangement joins TRBV6-1 to TRBJ2-5; 7 positions agree with TRBD1. The CDR3 is made up of 13 amino acids. The trim removed 6 bases at V and 7 bases at J, leaving 8 bases unmatched. Per the germline V gene, CDR1 is MNHNS and CDR2 is SASEGT. The CDR3 region has the DNA TGTGCCAGCAGGGGACAGCTCACCGTGACCCAGTACTTC. Translating gives CASRGQLTVTQYF.

As to this clonotype: This could be a read error, since a much larger clone is one nucleotide away. The genes are TRBV12-3 or TRBV12-4 and TRBJ1-4; TRBD1 aligns across 7 bases. The length of the CDR3 is 15 residues. V lost 10 bases, J lost 0 bases, and 8 bases stayed unmatched. In DNA, the CDR3 is TGTGCCATCAGGCGCGGGACAGCAACTAATGAAAAACTGTTTTTT. Translation: CAIRRGTATNEKLFF.

This clonotype has a count of ten or more. V and J are TRBV10-3 and TRBJ2-5; the D call may be TRBD1 or TRBD2 (5 bases each). Germline CDR1 is ENHRY and CDR2 is SYGVKD. The length of the CDR3 is 13 residues. Between the trimmed V and J ends, which lost 4 bases and 4 bases, there was a span of 10 bases. The CDR3 here is CAISGGVTETQYF. CDR3 nucleotide sequence: TGTGCCATCAGTGGAGGGGTGACAGAGACCCAGTACTTC.

This clonotype was counted only a few times. The genes are TRBV20-1 and TRBJ1-1; D is perhaps TRBD1 (5 bases). CDR3 length: 12 residues. Germline CDR1 DFQATT, CDR2 SNEGSKA (reference sequence). Trimming removed 5 bases at V and 4 bases at J, with 11 bases between. The CDR3 DNA sequence: TGCAGTGCTCCTCAGGGAGGCACTGAAGCTTTCTTT. This sequence encodes CSAPQGGTEAFF.

This chain connects TRBV7-8 to TRBJ1-5; TRBD1 agrees at 9 bases. Germline assignment: CDR1 SGHVS and CDR2 FQNEAQ. This CDR3 has 14 amino acids. J lost 4 bases, V lost 9 bases, and 7 bases had no gene match. CDR3 DNA sequence: TGTGCCAGTAGCCGACAGGGGGTAAATCAGCCCCAGCATTTT. This codes for CASSRQGVNQPQHF.